Presented here are 5 T cell receptor beta chains from one specimen sequenced in a study of cytomegalovirus exposure and HLA in healthy donors. Amplification used 60 Vbeta primers and 13 Jbeta primers. TCRdb keeps only in-frame clones here, not all; method: immunoSEQ multiplex PCR. Recorded for this sample: about 120,000 clones. Input material: PBMCs. These receptor sequences come from a man between 18 and 29 years old in good health and CMV-seronegative.

V is TRBV9 and J is TRBJ2-1; 11 nucleotides line up with TRBD2. This CDR3 spans 23 amino acids. Per germline, CDR1 SGDLS and CDR2 YYNGEE. After removal of 4 bases from V and 3 bases from J, the junction contained 27 bases not matched to a gene. The CDR3 DNA is TGTGCCAGCAGCATCAAAGATATTAATAGACTAGCGGGAAGAATATTGGGCTACAATGAGCAGTTCTTC. Translation: CASSIKDINRLAGRILGYNEQFF.

V and J are TRBV28 and TRBJ2-1, with D possibly TRBD2 on 7 matching bases. Trimming removed 6 bases from V and 2 bases from J, with 11 bases in between. This CDR3 is built from 14 residues. Germline V gives CDR1 MDHEN, CDR2 SYDVKM. The CDR3 DNA reads as TGTGCCAGCAGGAGGGGGGGAGCCTACAATGAGCAGTTCTTC. This translates into CASRRGGAYNEQFF. Full variable domain (missing parts from reference TRBV28 and TRBJ2-1): DVKVTQSSRYLVKRTGEKVFLECVQDMDHENMFWYRQDPGLGLRLIYFSYDVKMKEKGDIPEGYSVSREKKERFSLILESASTNQTSMYLCASRRGGAYNEQFFGPGTRLTVL.

The chain combines TRBV18 with TRBJ2-5; TRBD2 might be the D (6 bases). This CDR3 region has 13 residues. V was cut by 6 bases and J by 5 bases, with 13 bases left in between. The germline gives CDR1 KGHSH, CDR2 LQKENI. The CDR3 sequence is CASSPGEVETQYF. The CDR3 nucleotides read TGTGCCAGCTCCCCGGGAGAGGTGGAGACCCAGTACTTC.

J is TRBJ2-2 and V is TRBV27, with TRBD1 matching 7 bases. Germline V gene lookup returns CDR1 MNHEY and CDR2 SMNVEV (reference sequence). J lost 3 bases, V lost 3 bases, and 13 bases had no gene match. The CDR3 sequence is 18 residues long. The CDR3 coding sequence is TGTGCCAGCAGTTTCTGGTCTGGGACAGCCCTACACACCGGGGAGCTGTTTTTT. This sequence encodes CASSFWSGTALHTGELFF.

The chain couples TRBV7-9 to TRBJ2-2, with 7 bases identical to TRBD2. Trimming cost V 3 bases and J 2 bases; bases outside gene matches: 3. This CDR3 region has 15 residues. Germline V gene sequence: CDR1 SEHNR, CDR2 FQNEAQ (reference sequence). This chain's CDR3 is CASSLRGINTGELFF. CDR3 DNA sequence: TGTGCCAGCAGCTTGCGGGGGATTAACACCGGGGAGCTGTTTTTT.